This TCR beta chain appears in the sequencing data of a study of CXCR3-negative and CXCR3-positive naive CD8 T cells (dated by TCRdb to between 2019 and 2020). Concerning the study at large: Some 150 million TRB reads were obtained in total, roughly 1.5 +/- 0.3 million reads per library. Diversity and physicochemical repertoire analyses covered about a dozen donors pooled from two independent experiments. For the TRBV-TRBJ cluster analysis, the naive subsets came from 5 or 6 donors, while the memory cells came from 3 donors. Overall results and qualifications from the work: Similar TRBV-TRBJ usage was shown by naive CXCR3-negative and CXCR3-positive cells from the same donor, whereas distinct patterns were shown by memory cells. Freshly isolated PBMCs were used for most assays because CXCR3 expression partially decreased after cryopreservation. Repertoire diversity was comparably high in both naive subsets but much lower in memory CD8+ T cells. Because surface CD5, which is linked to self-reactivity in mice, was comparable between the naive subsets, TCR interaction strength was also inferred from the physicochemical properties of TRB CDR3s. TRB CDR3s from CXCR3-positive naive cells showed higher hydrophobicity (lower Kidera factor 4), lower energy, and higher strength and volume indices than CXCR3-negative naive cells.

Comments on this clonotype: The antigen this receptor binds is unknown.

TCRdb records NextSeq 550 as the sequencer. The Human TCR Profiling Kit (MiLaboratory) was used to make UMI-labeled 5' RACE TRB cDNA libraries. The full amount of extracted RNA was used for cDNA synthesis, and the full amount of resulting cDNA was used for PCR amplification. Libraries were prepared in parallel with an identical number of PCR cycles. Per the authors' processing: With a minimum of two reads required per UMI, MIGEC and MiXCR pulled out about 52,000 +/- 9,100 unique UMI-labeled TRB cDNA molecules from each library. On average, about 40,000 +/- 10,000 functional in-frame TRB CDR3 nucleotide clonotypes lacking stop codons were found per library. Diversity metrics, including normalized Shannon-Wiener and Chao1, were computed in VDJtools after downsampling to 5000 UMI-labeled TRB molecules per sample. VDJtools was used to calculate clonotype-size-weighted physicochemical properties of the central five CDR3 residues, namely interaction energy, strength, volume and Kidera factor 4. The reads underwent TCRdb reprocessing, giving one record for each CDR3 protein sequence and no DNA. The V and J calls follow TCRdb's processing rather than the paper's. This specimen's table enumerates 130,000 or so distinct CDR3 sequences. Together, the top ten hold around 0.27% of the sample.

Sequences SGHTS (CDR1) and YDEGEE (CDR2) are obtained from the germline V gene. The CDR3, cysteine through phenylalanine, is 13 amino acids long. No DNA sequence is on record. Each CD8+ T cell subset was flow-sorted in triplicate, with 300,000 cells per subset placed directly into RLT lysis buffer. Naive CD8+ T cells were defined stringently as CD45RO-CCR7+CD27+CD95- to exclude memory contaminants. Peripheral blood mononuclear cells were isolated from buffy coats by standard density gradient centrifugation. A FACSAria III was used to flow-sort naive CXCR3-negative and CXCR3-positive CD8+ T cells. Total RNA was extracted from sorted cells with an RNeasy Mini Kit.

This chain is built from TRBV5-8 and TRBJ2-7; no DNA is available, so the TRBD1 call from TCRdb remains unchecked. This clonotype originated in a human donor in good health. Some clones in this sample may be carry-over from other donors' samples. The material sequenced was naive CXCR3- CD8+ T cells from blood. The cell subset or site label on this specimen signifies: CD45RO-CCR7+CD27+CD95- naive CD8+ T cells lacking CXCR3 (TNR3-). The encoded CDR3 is CASSLPGSNEQYF.